Listed here are 27 T cell receptor beta chains from one sample, sequenced in a study of T cells of healthy individuals. MiXCR, applied by TCRdb to the 5' RACE reads, yields one record per CDR3 protein. The profile shows 100,000 or so distinct CDR3 sequences, 15% to 20% of them singletons. The receptors were gathered from a human donor in good health.

CDR3 nucleotides: TGTGCCAGCAGCACGGGGAATTCACCCCTCCACTTT. This sequence encodes CASSTGNSPLHF. The V and J genes are TRBV11-2 and TRBJ1-6; D is unresolved. Germline CDR1 reads SGHAT; CDR2 reads FQNNGV. V was shortened by 5 bases and J by 7 bases, with 6 bases between the two germline ends. This CDR3 is 12 amino acids long.

The sample holds a few counts of this clonotype. The chain is built from TRBV11-2 and TRBJ2-6; perhaps D is TRBD1 or TRBD2 (5 bases each). Trimming left V 5 bases short and J 4 bases short, with 21 bases between. Germline CDR1 reads SGHAT; CDR2 reads FQNNGV. The CDR3 totals 18 residues. The CDR3 nucleotides are TGTGCCAGCAGCCCCCCGGTGTGGGGGATTACAGGGGCCAACGTCCTGACTTTC. Amino acids: CASSPPVWGITGANVLTF.

The rearrangement links TRBV9 to TRBJ2-2, with 8 bases aligning to TRBD1. The CDR3 consists of 18 residues. Germline assignment: CDR1 SGDLS and CDR2 YYNGEE. The V segment lost 4 bases and the J segment 0 bases; nucleotides outside the gene matches: 11. This CDR3 reads CASSPRQGSDTNTGELFF. In nucleotides, the CDR3 is TGTGCCAGCAGCCCACGACAGGGGTCGGATACGAACACCGGGGAGCTGTTTTTT.

This clonotype has more than one count but fewer than ten. This chain joins TRBV7-8 and TRBJ2-3, with 8 bases fitting TRBD2. The germline gives CDR1 SGHVS, CDR2 FQNEAQ. V shed 2 bases and J 4 bases; nucleotides not matched to a gene: 5. The CDR3 extends over 15 amino acids. The CDR3 is CASSLFGRGADTQYF. The CDR3 DNA reads TGTGCCAGCAGCTTATTCGGGAGGGGGGCAGATACGCAGTATTTT. Full variable domain (rest looked up from reference TRBV7-8 and TRBJ2-3): GAGVSQSPRYKVAKRGQDVALRCDPISGHVSLFWYQQALGQGPEFLTYFQNEAQLDKSGLPSDRFFAERPEGSVSTLKIQRTQQEDSAVYLCASSLFGRGADTQYFGPGTRLTVL.

This clonotype was seen a few times. The rearrangement links TRBV7-9 to TRBJ1-5; 7 nucleotides agree with TRBD1. The V segment lost 6 bases and the J segment 1 base; nucleotides outside the gene matches: 9. This CDR3 spans 16 amino acids. Per germline, CDR1 SEHNR and CDR2 FQNEAQ (reference sequence). CDR3 coding DNA: TGTGCCAGCAGTCAGGGGGGAGGATACAGCAATCAGCCCCAGCATTTT. Its translation is CASSQGGGYSNQPQHF.

This clonotype was seen a handful of times. The chain combines TRBV4-3 with TRBJ2-5; tentative D call: TRBD2 (5 bases). This CDR3 is built from 14 residues. Per germline, CDR1 LGHNA and CDR2 YSLEER. V lost 0 bases to trimming and J lost 4 bases, with 9 bases between them. CDR3 coding DNA: TGCGCCAGCAGCCAAGATGGAGGTGGAGAGACCCAGTACTTC. Translated, it gives CASSQDGGGETQYF.

This chain connects TRBV6-6 to TRBJ2-3; D tentatively fits TRBD1 or TRBD2 (5 bases each). This CDR3 comprises 14 residues. The V end was cut by 7 bases, the J end by 2 bases, with 13 bases between. In germline, CDR1 is MNHNY, CDR2 SVGAGI (reference sequence). The CDR3 DNA follows: TGTGCCAGCAAAACGGGGCCCAACACAGATACGCAGTATTTT. The encoded protein is CASKTGPNTDTQYF.

Ten or more counts support this clonotype. This chain uses TRBV29-1 with TRBJ1-1, with 8 positions matching TRBD1. This CDR3 is 14 amino acids long. Germline values: CDR1 SQVTM, CDR2 ANQGSEA. After removal of 3 bases from V and 8 bases from J, the junction contained 11 bases not matched to a gene. CDR3 in DNA: TGCAGCGTTGATTATTTGGGACAGGAGTCGGAAGCTTTCTTT. Translated, it gives CSVDYLGQESEAFF.

This chain joins TRBV9 and TRBJ2-3, with a weak D call TRBD1 (6 bases). This CDR3 has 14 residues. Germline V gene data show CDR1 as SGDLS and CDR2 as YYNGEE. The V and J ends lost 5 bases and 4 bases respectively, with 14 bases between them. In DNA, the CDR3 is TGTGCCAGCAGTCCGAACAGGGCCGCAGATACGCAGTATTTT. Its translation: CASSPNRAADTQYF.

The gene calls are TRBV7-9 and TRBJ2-7; no reliable D call. Trimming shortened V by 5 bases and J by 4 bases, and 9 bases separated the two germline ends. The germline CDR1 and CDR2 sequences are SEHNR and FQNEAQ (reference sequence). The CDR3 has 12 residues. This chain's CDR3 is CASSVPTYEQYF. As DNA, the CDR3 is TGTGCCAGCAGCGTGCCAACATACGAGCAGTACTTC.

This clonotype was picked up many times. The CDR3 reads CASSFGPSNTGELFF. DNA of the CDR3: TGTGCCAGTAGTTTTGGTCCCTCTAACACCGGGGAGCTGTTTTTT. V usage is TRBV2 and J usage is TRBJ2-2; D remains ambiguous. CDR3 length: 15 amino acids. The germline V and J ends were trimmed by 9 bases and 2 bases, with 16 bases remaining between them. CDR1 is SNHLY and CDR2 is FYNNEI in the germline V gene.

This clonotype was picked up a small number of times. In DNA, the CDR3 is TGCAGTGCGAACAGGGGAGGGAACACTGAAGCTTTCTTT. As protein: CSANRGGNTEAFF. The chain is built from TRBV20-1 and TRBJ1-1; TRBD1 matches 7 bases. This CDR3 has 13 residues. The V gene's germline CDR1 is DFQATT and CDR2 SNEGSKA (reference sequence). The trim removed 6 bases at V and 1 base at J, leaving 5 bases unmatched.

This clonotype was recorded a few times. This chain uses TRBV4-2 with TRBJ2-3, with 10 bases matching TRBD2. Trimming cost V 4 bases and J 1 base; bases outside gene matches: 5. This CDR3 is 16 amino acids long. Germline V gene data show CDR1 as LGHNA and CDR2 as YNFKEQ. The CDR3 coding sequence is TGTGCCAGCAGCCTTTTAGGACTAGCGGGCACAGATACGCAGTATTTT. This sequence encodes CASSLLGLAGTDTQYF.

This clonotype was seen repeatedly, ten times or more. V is TRBV7-3 and J is TRBJ1-1; D remains ambiguous. The CDR3 totals 13 residues. Looked up from germline, CDR1 is SGHTA and CDR2 is FQGTGA. V lost 2 bases and J lost 1, with 5 bases in between. CDR3 DNA: TGTGCCAGCAGCTTAGGGTCGAACACTGAAGCTTTCTTT. Protein: CASSLGSNTEAFF.

This clonotype was found a few times. J is TRBJ2-5 and V is TRBV3-1; maybe TRBD2 (6 bases). V lost 0 bases and J lost 4, with 9 bases in between. Germline assignment: CDR1 LGHDT and CDR2 YNNKEL (reference sequence). The CDR3 is 14 residues long. This CDR3 is CASSQDASAETQYF. The CDR3 DNA is TGTGCCAGCAGCCAAGATGCTAGCGCAGAGACCCAGTACTTC.

This clonotype has a handful of counts. This chain links TRBV20-1 with TRBJ1-6; D may be TRBD1 (5 bases). The CDR3 is 15 residues long. Germline-derived CDR1 and CDR2 are DFQATT and SNEGSKA (reference sequence). V lost 0 bases to trimming and J lost 11 bases, with 17 bases between them. This CDR3 reads CSAREPSGGSAPLHF. In nucleotides, the CDR3 is TGCAGTGCTAGAGAGCCCTCCGGGGGGTCGGCACCCCTCCACTTT.

This clonotype was observed many times. The chain links TRBV13 to TRBJ2-3, with TRBD2 identical over 9 bases. The CDR3 is 16 amino acids. CDR1 and CDR2 from the germline V gene are PRHDT and FYEKMQ (reference sequence). The junction had 8 bases not matched to a gene; V was cut back by 3 bases and J by 4 bases. CDR3: CASSLGTSWGADTQYF. CDR3 nucleotide sequence: TGTGCCAGCAGCTTGGGGACTAGCTGGGGGGCAGATACGCAGTATTTT.

The chain links TRBV6-2 or TRBV6-3 to TRBJ1-4, with D uncertain. Trimming removed 4 bases at V and 0 bases at J, with 12 bases between. Germline V lookup: CDR1 MNHEY, CDR2 SVGEGT. CDR3 length: 16 amino acids. The CDR3: CASSLRPFATNEKLFF. Written as DNA, the CDR3 is TGTGCCAGCAGTTTACGCCCGTTCGCAACTAATGAAAAACTGTTTTTT.

The chain uses TRBV6-2 or TRBV6-3 and TRBJ2-7; no definite D call. The V end lost 2 bases, the J end lost 3 bases, and 8 bases lay between the germline ends. There are 13 residues in the CDR3. Per the germline V gene, CDR1 is MNHEY and CDR2 is SVGEGT. CDR3 sequence: CASSYPRVYEQYF. CDR3 DNA: TGTGCCAGCAGTTACCCGAGAGTCTACGAGCAGTACTTC.

The V gene is TRBV6-5, the J gene TRBJ2-1, with no clear D. With 2 bases removed from V and 6 bases from J, the gap between germline ends came to 14 bases. There are 15 residues in the CDR3. Germline loops: CDR1 MNHEY, CDR2 SVGAGI. CDR3 in DNA: TGTGCCAGCAGTTACAGGGCAGAGGCCCTCAATGAGCAGTTCTTC. Translation gives CASSYRAEALNEQFF.

This clonotype was counted only a few times. This chain joins TRBV6-6 and TRBJ1-4; D possibly corresponds to TRBD1 (6 bases). The CDR3 loop spans 12 amino acids. V dropped 8 bases and J dropped 8 bases, with 12 bases sitting between them. Germline-derived CDR1 and CDR2 are MNHNY and SVGAGI (reference sequence). CDR3 in amino acids: CASSGGAEKLFF. The CDR3 DNA sequence: TGTGCCAGCTCCGGGGGGGCGGAAAAACTGTTTTTT.

The V gene is TRBV5-1, the J gene TRBJ2-1; TRBD1 matches 11 bases. With 3 bases clipped from V and 6 bases from J, the junction kept 8 bases outside the gene matches. Germline CDR1 reads SGHRS; CDR2 reads YFSETQ. CDR3 length: 16 residues. CDR3 protein: CASSSSGQGAGNEQFF. The CDR3 DNA follows: TGCGCCAGCAGCTCCTCCGGACAGGGGGCCGGCAATGAGCAGTTCTTC.

This clonotype showed up just a few times. The rearrangement uses TRBV12-5 and TRBJ2-7; the D gene is possibly TRBD2 (6 bases). The germline V gene encodes CDR1 LGHNT and CDR2 FRNRAP. The ends were cut back, 0 bases at V and 0 bases at J, with 24 bases in the middle. The length of the CDR3 is 20 residues. CDR3 sequence reads: CASGLVLRREPEENSYEQYF. Here the CDR3 DNA reads TGTGCTAGTGGTTTGGTACTCCGTCGGGAGCCCGAGGAGAACTCCTACGAGCAGTACTTC.

The V gene is TRBV10-3, the J gene TRBJ2-7, with a possible D match to TRBD2 (5 bases). This CDR3 is 13 amino acids long. Germline values: CDR1 ENHRY, CDR2 SYGVKD. V lost 7 bases, J lost 5 bases, and 15 bases lay in between. The CDR3 region has the DNA TGTGCCATCAATGAACGGGATAAGGACGAGCAGTACTTC. Protein product: CAINERDKDEQYF.

This clonotype occurred many times. The chain joins TRBV9 to TRBJ2-7; 8 positions match TRBD1. This CDR3 has 13 residues. Germline trimming cut 3 bases from V and 7 bases from J; bases unmatched to any gene: 6. Germline CDR1 and CDR2: SGDLS and YYNGEE. For the CDR3, the DNA is TGTGCCAGCAGCGCGACAGGGGAAGGAGAGCAGTACTTC. This translates into CASSATGEGEQYF. Complete variable domain (other parts from reference TRBV9 and TRBJ2-7): DSGVTQTPKHLITATGQRVTLRCSPRSGDLSVYWYQQSLDQGLQFLIQYYNGEERAKGNILERFSAQQFPDLHSELNLSSLELGDSALYFCASSATGEGEQYFGPGTRLTVT.

The V gene is TRBV7-2, the J gene TRBJ2-1, with TRBD2 matching 9 bases. The CDR3 has 15 residues. With V trimmed by 3 bases and J by 2 bases, 2 bases remained unmatched. Germline V CDR1 and CDR2: SGHTA, FQGNSA. CDR3 coding DNA: TGTGCCAGCAGCTTTCTAGCGGGGACCTACAATGAGCAGTTCTTC. Translated, it gives CASSFLAGTYNEQFF. Variable domain in full (rest from reference TRBV7-2 and TRBJ2-1): GAGVSQSPSNKVTEKGKDVELRCDPISGHTALYWYRQSLGQGLEFLIYFQGNSAPDKSGLPSDRFSAERTGGSVSTLTIQRTQQEDSAVYLCASSFLAGTYNEQFFGPGTRLTVL.

The rearrangement joins TRBV3-1 to TRBJ2-2; 7 positions match TRBD2. Trimming removed 4 bases from V and 0 bases from J; junction bases left unmatched: 5. Looked up from germline, CDR1 is LGHDT and CDR2 is YNNKEL (reference sequence). The CDR3 has 16 residues. The CDR3 nucleotides read TGTGCCAGCAGCCGGACGGGACTAACGAACACCGGGGAGCTGTTTTTT. Translated, it gives CASSRTGLTNTGELFF.